The sequence of this T cell receptor beta chain was determined in a study of molecular identifiers for immune sequencing clone quantification. General study results and limits: Clones exceeding 20 RNA copies carried over 97% of effector molecules but under 1% of naive-cell molecules.

TCRdb re-called the PCR reads with MiXCR, one entry per CDR3 protein. The table has around 470,000 distinct CDR3 sequences, 20% to 25% seen once. This clonotype was seen ten or more times. The antigen is not known. The ends were cut back, 0 bases at V and 7 bases at J, with 8 bases in the middle. CDR3 length: 13 amino acids. Germline CDR1 reads SGHRS; CDR2 reads YFSETQ. This clonotype originated in a human donor in good health. Some libraries in this study had Jurkat cell RNA spiked in. Sequenced material: naive CD8+ T cells from blood, with Jurkat cell RNA spiked in. Described subset: FACS-sorted CD8+CD4-CCR7+CD45RA+ naive T cells. V gene TRBV5-1 combines with J gene TRBJ1-5; D is unclear. The CDR3 DNA reads TGCGCCAGCAGCTTGGGGTCCGGACAGCCCCAGCATTTT. Translating it yields CASSLGSGQPQHF.